Following are 15 T cell receptor beta chains from one sample sequenced in a study of spatial heterogeneity in lung cancer. TCRdb reanalysed the 5' RACE reads using MiXCR and keeps one entry per CDR3 protein. The sample comprises about 23,000 distinct CDR3 sequences, approximately 5% of which are singletons, and around 5.5% rests with the top ten. The time point: sample taken at primary tumor resection. Material for sequencing was whole RNA from tumor, nontumor lung or frozen PBMC, left unsorted. The sample was PBMCs, taken at surgery. Source of these receptors: a male donor with early-stage non-small cell lung cancer.

This clonotype appeared many times. The gene calls are TRBV4-1 and TRBJ2-3; D is possibly TRBD2 (6 bases). The CDR3 length is 16 residues. The germline V gene encodes CDR1 MGHRA and CDR2 YSYEKL. V lost 2 bases to trimming and J lost 1 base, with 13 bases between them. CDR3 nucleotides: TGCGCCAGCAGCCAAACCAGCGGGCCCCGCACAGATACGCAGTATTTT. It yields the protein CASSQTSGPRTDTQYF.

This clonotype showed up many times. The chain has TRBV11-2 and TRBJ2-7; D unresolved. The CDR3 contains 12 residues. Germline-derived CDR1 and CDR2 are SGHAT and FQNNGV. Trimming left V 3 bases short and J 2 bases short, with 5 bases between. The CDR3: CASSFVPYEQYF. CDR3 DNA sequence: TGTGCCAGCAGCTTTGTCCCCTACGAGCAGTACTTC.

This clonotype is deemed medium-sized (0.01 to 0.1%). This chain uses TRBV11-2 with TRBJ1-4; D may be TRBD1 (6 bases). This CDR3 spans 14 amino acids. The V end was cut by 3 bases, the J end by 10 bases, with 15 bases between. Per germline, CDR1 SGHAT and CDR2 FQNNGV. CDR3: CASSFTGLRGKLFF. For the CDR3, the DNA is TGTGCCAGCAGCTTCACAGGGCTCCGAGGAAAACTGTTTTTT.

The table lists this clonotype with many counts. V is TRBV28 and J is TRBJ1-1; 12 nucleotides line up with TRBD1. After removal of 5 bases from V and 9 bases from J, the junction contained 7 bases not matched to a gene. Germline CDR1 MDHEN, CDR2 SYDVKM. There are 14 residues in the CDR3. DNA of the CDR3: TGTGCCAGCAGTCCACGGGACAGGGGGCGGAAAGCTTTCTTT. Protein: CASSPRDRGRKAFF.

This clonotype was picked up many times. The chain recombines TRBV7-2 with TRBJ2-7; 8 bases map to TRBD2. Per germline, CDR1 SGHTA and CDR2 FQGNSA. The length of the CDR3 is 13 residues. J gave up 9 bases and V 0 bases, and 4 bases lay outside the gene matches. The CDR3 here is CASSLAAGDGQYF. The CDR3 DNA reads as TGTGCCAGCAGCTTAGCAGCGGGGGACGGGCAGTACTTC. The complete variable domain, with remaining parts taken from reference TRBV7-2 and TRBJ2-7, reads GAGVSQSPSNKVTEKGKDVELRCDPISGHTALYWYRQSLGQGLEFLIYFQGNSAPDKSGLPSDRFSAERTGGSVSTLTIQRTQQEDSAVYLCASSLAAGDGQYFGPGTRLTVT.

In its sample, this clonotype is medium-sized (0.01 to 0.1%). The DNA of the CDR3 is TGTGCCAGCAGTCCCCTCCCTTCGGCGAGGGCAGATACGCAGTATTTT. Translation gives CASSPLPSARADTQYF. The chain combines TRBV28 with TRBJ2-3, with a tentative D call TRBD2 (5 bases). CDR1 is MDHEN, CDR2 SYDVKM, per germline. V was trimmed by 5 bases and J by 4 bases, leaving 19 bases between them. This CDR3 has 16 residues.

This clonotype was detected ten times or more. The J gene is TRBJ1-4, the V gene TRBV5-4; the D gene is possibly TRBD1 (6 bases). CDR3 length equals 14 residues. Looked up from germline, CDR1 is SGHNT and CDR2 is YYREEE (reference sequence). V lost 2 bases and J 6 bases, leaving 11 bases between the germline ends. The CDR3, as DNA: TGTGCCAGCAGCTTACAGGGAGGTGATGAAAAACTGTTTTTT. Translating it yields CASSLQGGDEKLFF.

This clonotype was detected ten times or more. This chain connects TRBV5-1 to TRBJ2-1, with 9 nucleotides matching TRBD1. V lost 2 bases to trimming and J lost 5 bases; unmatched junction nucleotides: 5. The CDR3 totals 15 residues. Germline V gives CDR1 SGHRS, CDR2 YFSETQ. Here the CDR3 reads CASSLQGAPDNEQFF. The CDR3, as DNA: TGCGCCAGCAGCTTACAGGGGGCTCCCGACAATGAGCAGTTCTTC.

This clonotype was seen only once. V is TRBV7-9 and J is TRBJ1-5; TRBD1 agrees at 7 bases. Losses at the gene ends were 5 bases for V and 3 bases for J; bases not matched to a gene: 4. The CDR3 has 14 amino acids. Per the germline V gene, CDR1 is SEHNR and CDR2 is FQNEAQ (reference sequence). CDR3 in DNA: TGTGCCAGCAGCCGGGGACAGAACAATCAGCCCCAGCATTTT. It translates to CASSRGQNNQPQHF. Variable domain in full (rest from reference TRBV7-9 and TRBJ1-5): DTGVSQNPRHKITKRGQNVTFRCDPISEHNRLYWYRQTLGQGPEFLTYFQNEAQLEKSRLLSDRFSAERPKGSFSTLEIQRTEQGDSAMYLCASSRGQNNQPQHFGDGTRLSIL.

This clonotype was seen many times. The rearrangement joins TRBV19 to TRBJ2-3; 7 bases map to TRBD1. Germline V lookup: CDR1 LNHDA, CDR2 SQIVND (reference sequence). V gave up 6 bases and J gave up 0 bases; unmatched junction bases: 6. The CDR3 totals 15 residues. CDR3 nucleotide sequence: TGTGCCAGTAGACGACAGGGATCAAGCACAGATACGCAGTATTTT. Translating it yields CASRRQGSSTDTQYF.

This clonotype was found many times. The rearrangement links TRBV7-9 to TRBJ1-6; possibly TRBD1 for D (6 bases). The CDR3 extends over 15 amino acids. Germline CDR1 reads SEHNR; CDR2 reads FQNEAQ (reference sequence). With 5 bases removed from V and 8 bases from J, the gap between germline ends came to 16 bases. For the CDR3, the DNA is TGTGCCAGCAGCGCCACTAGGGCAGGGGATTCACCCCTCCACTTT. This gives the protein CASSATRAGDSPLHF.

This clonotype was seen ten or more times. This sequence joins TRBV4-3 and TRBJ2-3; 11 positions match TRBD2. The J segment lost 5 bases and the V segment lost 0 bases, leaving 10 bases of the junction unmatched. The CDR3 sequence is 18 residues long. CDR1 LGHNA and CDR2 YSLEER come from the germline V gene. The CDR3 protein is CASSQEGFLAGGQDTQYF. The CDR3 DNA sequence: TGCGCCAGCAGCCAAGAAGGTTTTCTAGCGGGGGGCCAAGATACGCAGTATTTT.

This clonotype appeared many times. V and J are TRBV27 and TRBJ2-3; D could derive from TRBD1 or TRBD2 (7 bases each). Germline CDR1 and CDR2: MNHEY and SMNVEV (reference sequence). The CDR3 length is 17 residues. Trimming removed 6 bases at V and 2 bases at J, with 21 bases between. The CDR3 bases are TGTGCCAGCAGCCTCTTCGGGGGGACAGCGTTCACAGATACGCAGTATTTT. Translating it yields CASSLFGGTAFTDTQYF.

The sample holds many counts of this clonotype. The chain couples TRBV5-1 to TRBJ2-7; D not certain. V shed 4 bases and J shed 5 bases, with 16 bases lying between them. The germline V gene has CDR1 SGHRS and CDR2 YFSETQ. The CDR3 is made up of 14 amino acids. CDR3 nucleotide sequence: TGCGCCAGCAGCCCCCGCACCTTCAAAAACGAGCAGTACTTC. Amino acid sequence: CASSPRTFKNEQYF. Complete variable domain (other parts from reference TRBV5-1 and TRBJ2-7): KAGVTQTPRYLIKTRGQQVTLSCSPISGHRSVSWYQQTPGQGLQFLFEYFSETQRNKGNFPGRFSGRQFSNSRSEMNVSTLELGDSALYLCASSPRTFKNEQYFGPGTRLTVT.

In this sample, this clonotype is medium-sized. V and J are TRBV4-3 and TRBJ2-7; TRBD1 agrees at 8 bases. This CDR3 is 13 amino acids long. V gave up 4 bases and J gave up 5 bases; unmatched junction bases: 4. Per the germline V gene, CDR1 is LGHNA and CDR2 is YSLEER. The CDR3 is CASSRDRSNEQYF. In DNA, the CDR3 is TGCGCCAGCAGCCGGGACAGGTCAAACGAGCAGTACTTC.